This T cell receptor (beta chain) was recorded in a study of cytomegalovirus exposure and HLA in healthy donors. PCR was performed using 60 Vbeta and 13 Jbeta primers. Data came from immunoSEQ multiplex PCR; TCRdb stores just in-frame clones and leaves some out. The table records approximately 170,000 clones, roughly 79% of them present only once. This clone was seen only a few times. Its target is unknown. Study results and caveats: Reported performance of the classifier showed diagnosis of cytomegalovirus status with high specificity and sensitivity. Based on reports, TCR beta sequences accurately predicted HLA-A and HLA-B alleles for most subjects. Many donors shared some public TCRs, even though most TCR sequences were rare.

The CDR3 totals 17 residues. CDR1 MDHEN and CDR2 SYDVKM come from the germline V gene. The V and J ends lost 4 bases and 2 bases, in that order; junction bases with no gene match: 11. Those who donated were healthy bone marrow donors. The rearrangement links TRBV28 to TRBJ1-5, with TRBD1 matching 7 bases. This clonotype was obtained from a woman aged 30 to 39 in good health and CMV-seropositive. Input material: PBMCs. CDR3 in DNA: TGTGCCAGCAGTTCCACGACAGGGAGGTTGGGCAATCAGCCCCAGCATTTT. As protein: CASSSTTGRLGNQPQHF.